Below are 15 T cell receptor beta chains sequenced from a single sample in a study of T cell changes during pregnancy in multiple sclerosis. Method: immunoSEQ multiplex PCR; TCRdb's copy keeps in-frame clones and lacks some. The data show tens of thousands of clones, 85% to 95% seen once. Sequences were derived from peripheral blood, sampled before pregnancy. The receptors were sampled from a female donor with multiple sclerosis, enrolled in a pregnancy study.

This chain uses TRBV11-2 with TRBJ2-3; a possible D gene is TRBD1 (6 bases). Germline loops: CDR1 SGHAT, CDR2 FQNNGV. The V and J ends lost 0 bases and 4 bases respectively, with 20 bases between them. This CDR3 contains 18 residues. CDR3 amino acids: CASSLEVFGTPVPDTQYF. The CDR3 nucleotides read TGTGCCAGCAGCTTAGAAGTCTTCGGGACACCTGTCCCAGATACGCAGTATTTT.

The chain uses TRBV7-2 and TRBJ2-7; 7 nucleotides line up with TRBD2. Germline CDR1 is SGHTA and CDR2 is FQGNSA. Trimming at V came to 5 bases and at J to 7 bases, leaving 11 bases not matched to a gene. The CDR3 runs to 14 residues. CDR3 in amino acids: CASSLGLGPREQYF. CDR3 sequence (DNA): TGTGCCAGCAGCCTCGGACTAGGTCCGCGGGAGCAGTACTTC.

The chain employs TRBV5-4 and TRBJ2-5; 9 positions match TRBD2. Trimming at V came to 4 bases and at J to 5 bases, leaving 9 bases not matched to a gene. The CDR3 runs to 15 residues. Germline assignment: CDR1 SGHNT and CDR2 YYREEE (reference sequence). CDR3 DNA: TGTGCCAGCAGCAACCCCGGGACTAGCTTCGAGACCCAGTACTTC. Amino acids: CASSNPGTSFETQYF.

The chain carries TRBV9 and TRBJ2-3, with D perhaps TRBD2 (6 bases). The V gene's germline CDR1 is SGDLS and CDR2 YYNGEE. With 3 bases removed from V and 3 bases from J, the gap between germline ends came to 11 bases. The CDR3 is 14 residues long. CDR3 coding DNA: TGTGCCAGCAGCGCGGGAGTAAGGACAGATACGCAGTATTTT. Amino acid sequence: CASSAGVRTDTQYF.

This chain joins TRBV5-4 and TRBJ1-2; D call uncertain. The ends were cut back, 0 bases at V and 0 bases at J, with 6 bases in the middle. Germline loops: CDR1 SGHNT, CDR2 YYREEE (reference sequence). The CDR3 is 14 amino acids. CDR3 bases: TGTGCCAGCAGCTTGGGCAGGACTAACTATGGCTACACCTTC. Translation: CASSLGRTNYGYTF.

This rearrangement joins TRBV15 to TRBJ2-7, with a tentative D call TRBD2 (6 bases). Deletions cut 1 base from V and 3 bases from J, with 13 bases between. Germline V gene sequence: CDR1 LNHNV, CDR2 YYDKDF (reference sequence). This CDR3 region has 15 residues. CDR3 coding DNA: TGTGCCACCAGCAGAGTAGCGGACTATAACTACGAGCAGTACTTC. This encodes CATSRVADYNYEQYF.

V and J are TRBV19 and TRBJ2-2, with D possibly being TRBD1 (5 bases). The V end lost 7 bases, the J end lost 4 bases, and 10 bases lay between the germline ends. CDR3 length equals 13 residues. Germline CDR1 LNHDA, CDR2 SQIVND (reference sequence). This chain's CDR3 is CASTGLGTGELFF. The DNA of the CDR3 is TGTGCCAGTACAGGGTTGGGCACCGGGGAGCTGTTTTTT. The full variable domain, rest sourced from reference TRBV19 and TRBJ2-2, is DGGITQSPKYLFRKEGQNVTLSCEQNLNHDAMYWYRQDPGQGLRLIYYSQIVNDFQKGDIAEGYSVSREKKESFPLTVTSAQKNPTAFYLCASTGLGTGELFFGEGSRLTVL.

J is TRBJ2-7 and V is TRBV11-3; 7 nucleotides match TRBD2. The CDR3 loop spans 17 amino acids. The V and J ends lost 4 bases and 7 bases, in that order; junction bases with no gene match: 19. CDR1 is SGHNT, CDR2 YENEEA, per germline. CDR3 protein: CASSSLDRWEGSAEQYF. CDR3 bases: TGTGCCAGCAGCTCCCTCGATAGGTGGGAGGGTTCGGCGGAGCAGTACTTC. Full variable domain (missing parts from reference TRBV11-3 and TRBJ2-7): EAGVVQSPRYKIIEKKQPVAFWCNPISGHNTLYWYLQNLGQGPELLIRYENEEAVDDSQLPKDRFSAERLKGVDSTLKIQPAELGDSAVYLCASSSLDRWEGSAEQYFGPGTRLTVT.

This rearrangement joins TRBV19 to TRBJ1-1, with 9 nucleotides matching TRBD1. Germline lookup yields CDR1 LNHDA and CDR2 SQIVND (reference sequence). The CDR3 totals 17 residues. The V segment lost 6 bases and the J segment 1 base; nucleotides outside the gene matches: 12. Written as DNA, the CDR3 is TGTGCCAGTAGAAAGCCCGGGACAGGGAAGGGGAACACTGAAGCTTTCTTT. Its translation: CASRKPGTGKGNTEAFF.

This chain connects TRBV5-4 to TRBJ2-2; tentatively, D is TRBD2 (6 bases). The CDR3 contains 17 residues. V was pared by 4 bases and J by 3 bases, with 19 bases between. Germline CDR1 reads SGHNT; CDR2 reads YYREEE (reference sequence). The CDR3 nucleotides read TGTGCCAGCAGCGACACACGACTAGTTGTCGACACCGGGGAGCTGTTTTTT. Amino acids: CASSDTRLVVDTGELFF.

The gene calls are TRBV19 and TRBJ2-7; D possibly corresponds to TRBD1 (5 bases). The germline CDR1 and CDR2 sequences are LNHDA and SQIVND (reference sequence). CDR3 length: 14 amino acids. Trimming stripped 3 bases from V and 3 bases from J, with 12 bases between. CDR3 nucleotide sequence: TGTGCCAGTAGTATCGGCCCAGGGATCTACGAGCAGTACTTC. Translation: CASSIGPGIYEQYF.

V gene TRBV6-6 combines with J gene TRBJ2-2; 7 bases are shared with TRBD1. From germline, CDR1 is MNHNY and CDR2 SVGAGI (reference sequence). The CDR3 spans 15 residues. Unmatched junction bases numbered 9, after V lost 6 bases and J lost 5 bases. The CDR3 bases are TGTGCCAGCAGCAACAGGGGCAGGACGACCGGGGAGCTGTTTTTT. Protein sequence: CASSNRGRTTGELFF.

CDR3 in amino acids: CASSGRTGADEQYF. In DNA form, the CDR3 reads TGTGCCAGCAGCGGACGGACAGGGGCCGACGAGCAGTACTTC. The chain uses TRBV13 and TRBJ2-7; 9 nucleotides match TRBD1. CDR3 length equals 14 residues. The trim removed 5 bases at V and 5 bases at J, leaving 7 bases unmatched. The germline V gene encodes CDR1 PRHDT and CDR2 FYEKMQ (reference sequence).

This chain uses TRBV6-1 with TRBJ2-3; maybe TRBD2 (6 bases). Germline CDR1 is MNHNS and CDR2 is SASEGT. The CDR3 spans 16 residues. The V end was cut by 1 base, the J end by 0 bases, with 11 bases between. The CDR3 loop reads CASSEVPGTSTDTQYF. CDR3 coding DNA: TGTGCCAGCAGTGAAGTACCAGGGACTAGCACAGATACGCAGTATTTT.

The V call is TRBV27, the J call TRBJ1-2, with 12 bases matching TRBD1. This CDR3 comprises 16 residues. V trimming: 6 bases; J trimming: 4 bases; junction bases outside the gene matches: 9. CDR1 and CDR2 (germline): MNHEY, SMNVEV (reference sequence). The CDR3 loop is CASSRGQGAIGYGYTF. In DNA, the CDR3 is TGTGCCAGCAGCCGGGGACAGGGGGCGATTGGCTATGGCTACACCTTC.